What follows are 14 T cell receptor beta chains derived from one specimen sequenced in a study of lymphopenia after photon versus proton radiotherapy. Repertoires were generated with immunoSEQ multiplex PCR, while TCRdb's copy carries only in-frame clones and drops some. The data hold about 16,000 clones, with around 86% observed a single time. The sample was peripheral blood, taken from a patient treated with proton-based radiotherapy. Receptors originate from a man between 65 and 80 years old with pancreatic cancer.

The V and J genes are TRBV6-1 and TRBJ1-3; unclear D gene. V lost 3 bases and J 3 bases, leaving 6 bases between the germline ends. Germline V gene lookup returns CDR1 MNHNS and CDR2 SASEGT. The CDR3 is made up of 13 amino acids. CDR3 sequence: CASSDRGGNTIYF. In DNA, the CDR3 is TGTGCCAGCAGTGATAGAGGTGGAAACACCATATATTTT.

V gene TRBV19 combines with J gene TRBJ2-1; no firm D call. V shed 4 bases and J shed 4 bases, with 14 bases lying between them. The CDR3 covers 15 residues. Germline V lookup: CDR1 LNHDA, CDR2 SQIVND (reference sequence). DNA of the CDR3: TGTGCCAGTAGTACCAGTTGGACGGAGTACAATGAGCAGTTCTTC. Protein: CASSTSWTEYNEQFF.

This clone came up once. The chain links TRBV25-1 to TRBJ2-1; TRBD2 is a possible D gene (6 bases). CDR3 length equals 16 residues. The germline CDR1 and CDR2 sequences are MGHDK and SYGVNS. The germline V and J ends were trimmed by 1 base and 7 bases, with 17 bases remaining between them. As DNA, the CDR3 is TGTGCCAGCAGTGAATGGGGGACCGCCGGGGGAAATGAGCAGTTCTTC. Protein sequence: CASSEWGTAGGNEQFF.

This rearrangement joins TRBV25-1 to TRBJ1-1; 9 bases map to TRBD1. Germline V gene sequence: CDR1 MGHDK, CDR2 SYGVNS. The CDR3 runs 14 residues. Unmatched junction bases numbered 4, after V lost 3 bases and J lost 5 bases. The CDR3 loop reads CASSETGGWTEAFF. CDR3 bases: TGTGCCAGCAGTGAGACAGGGGGGTGGACTGAAGCTTTCTTT. Full variable domain (outside the CDR3, taken from reference TRBV25-1 and TRBJ1-1): EADIYQTPRYLVIGTGKKITLECSQTMGHDKMYWYQQDPGMELHLIHYSYGVNSTEKGDLSSESTVSRIRTEHFPLTLESARPSHTSQYLCASSETGGWTEAFFGQGTRLTVV.

V is TRBV6-1 and J is TRBJ2-3; D gene unclear. This CDR3 has 14 residues. Between the trimmed V and J ends, which lost 2 bases and 2 bases, there was a span of 8 bases. Germline loops: CDR1 MNHNS, CDR2 SASEGT. CDR3 protein: CASSEMVITDTQYF. CDR3 nucleotide sequence: TGTGCCAGCAGTGAAATGGTGATCACAGATACGCAGTATTTT.

The gene calls are TRBV7-2 and TRBJ1-1, with D perhaps matching TRBD1 (5 bases). V lost 2 bases and J lost 5, with 15 bases in between. Germline values: CDR1 SGHTA, CDR2 FQGNSA. The CDR3 loop spans 15 amino acids. CDR3 region: CASSLRLRRGTEAFF. CDR3 sequence (DNA): TGTGCCAGCAGCTTAAGGCTCCGCCGGGGGACTGAAGCTTTCTTT.

The chain combines TRBV6-4 with TRBJ2-3, with unresolved D. Germline lookup yields CDR1 MRHNA and CDR2 SNTAGT. The V and J ends lost 4 bases and 2 bases respectively, with 10 bases between them. The CDR3 is 14 residues long. For the CDR3, the DNA is TGTGCCAGCAGTGGGGATGCTTTCACAGATACGCAGTATTTT. It codes for CASSGDAFTDTQYF.

V and J are TRBV5-1 and TRBJ2-3; TRBD2 agrees at 9 bases. This CDR3 contains 15 residues. V shed 2 bases, J shed 0 bases, and the junction held 1 base outside the gene matches. Germline-derived CDR1 and CDR2 are SGHRS and YFSETQ. CDR3 sequence (DNA): TGCGCCAGCAGCTTCACTAGCGGGAGCACAGATACGCAGTATTTT. Translation: CASSFTSGSTDTQYF. Full variable domain (missing parts from reference TRBV5-1 and TRBJ2-3): KAGVTQTPRYLIKTRGQQVTLSCSPISGHRSVSWYQQTPGQGLQFLFEYFSETQRNKGNFPGRFSGRQFSNSRSEMNVSTLELGDSALYLCASSFTSGSTDTQYFGPGTRLTVL.

The CDR3 DNA is TGTGCCAGCAGCAAGCGAGGTCTGGGCAATCAGCCCCAGCATTTT. Translated: CASSKRGLGNQPQHF. The V and J genes are TRBV2 and TRBJ1-5; D ambiguous. V was clipped by 6 bases and J by 2 bases, with 14 bases between them. Per the germline V gene, CDR1 is SNHLY and CDR2 is FYNNEI. CDR3 size: 15 residues.

The V gene is TRBV19, the J gene TRBJ2-5, with 13 nucleotides matching TRBD2. The germline gives CDR1 LNHDA, CDR2 SQIVND (reference sequence). V lost 6 bases and J lost 3; bases outside the gene matches: 4. This CDR3 comprises 15 residues. CDR3 DNA sequence: TGTGCCAGTAGCGGACTAGCGGGGGTAAAAGAGACCCAGTACTTC. Translated: CASSGLAGVKETQYF. Complete variable domain (other parts from reference TRBV19 and TRBJ2-5): DGGITQSPKYLFRKEGQNVTLSCEQNLNHDAMYWYRQDPGQGLRLIYYSQIVNDFQKGDIAEGYSVSREKKESFPLTVTSAQKNPTAFYLCASSGLAGVKETQYFGPGTRLLVL.

This clone has a handful of counts. The chain recombines TRBV19 with TRBJ2-5; no clear D. The CDR3 covers 14 residues. V gave up 3 bases and J gave up 5 bases, with 13 bases separating them. The germline CDR1 and CDR2 sequences are LNHDA and SQIVND (reference sequence). CDR3 in amino acids: CASSIPAVGETQYF. DNA of the CDR3: TGTGCCAGTAGTATCCCCGCGGTAGGGGAGACCCAGTACTTC.

The gene calls are TRBV18 and TRBJ1-3; TRBD1 agrees at 8 bases. Germline V gene data show CDR1 as KGHSH and CDR2 as LQKENI. The CDR3 contains 19 residues. V lost 0 bases to trimming and J lost 5 bases; unmatched junction nucleotides: 15. CDR3 protein: CASSPPVSVSGQGRNTIYF. The CDR3 nucleotides are TGTGCCAGCTCACCACCGGTTTCCGTCTCTGGACAGGGAAGAAACACCATATATTTT.

This clone was detected a few times. The rearrangement uses TRBV5-1 and TRBJ2-3, with D possibly matching TRBD2 (6 bases). The CDR3 extends over 16 amino acids. Per germline, CDR1 SGHRS and CDR2 YFSETQ. The V and J ends lost 0 bases and 1 base respectively, with 12 bases between them. CDR3 residues: CASSLGDGGGTDTQYF. CDR3 nucleotide sequence: TGCGCCAGCAGCTTGGGGGACGGCGGGGGCACAGATACGCAGTATTTT.

The chain uses TRBV5-1 and TRBJ2-7, with 7 bases that match TRBD2. J lost 4 bases, V lost 4 bases, and 14 bases had no gene match. This CDR3 region has 16 residues. Per the germline V gene, CDR1 is SGHRS and CDR2 is YFSETQ. This CDR3 reads CASSPGAGRDFYEQYF. The CDR3 DNA reads TGCGCCAGCAGCCCCGGGGCAGGGAGGGATTTTTACGAGCAGTACTTC.